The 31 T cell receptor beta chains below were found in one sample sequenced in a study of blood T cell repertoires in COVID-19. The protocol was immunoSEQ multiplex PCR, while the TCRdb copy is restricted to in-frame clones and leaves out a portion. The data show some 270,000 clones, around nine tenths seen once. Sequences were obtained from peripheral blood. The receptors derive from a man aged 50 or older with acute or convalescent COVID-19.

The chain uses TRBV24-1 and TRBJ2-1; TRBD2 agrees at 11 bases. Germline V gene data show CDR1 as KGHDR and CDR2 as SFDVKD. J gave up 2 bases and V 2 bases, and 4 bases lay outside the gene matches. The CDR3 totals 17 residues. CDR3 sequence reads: CATSDSRTSGPYNEQFF. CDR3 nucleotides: TGTGCCACCAGTGATTCCCGGACTAGCGGGCCCTACAATGAGCAGTTCTTC.

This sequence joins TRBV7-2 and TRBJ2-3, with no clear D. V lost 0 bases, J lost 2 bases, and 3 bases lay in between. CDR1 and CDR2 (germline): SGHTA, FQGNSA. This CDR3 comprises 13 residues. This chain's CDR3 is CASSLAYTDTQYF. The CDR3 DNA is TGTGCCAGCAGCTTAGCATACACAGATACGCAGTATTTT.

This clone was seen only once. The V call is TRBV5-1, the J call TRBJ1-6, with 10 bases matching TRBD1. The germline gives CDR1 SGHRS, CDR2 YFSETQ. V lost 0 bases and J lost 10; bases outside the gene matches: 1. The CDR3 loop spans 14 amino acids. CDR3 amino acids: CASSLETGGSPLHF. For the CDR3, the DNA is TGCGCCAGCAGCTTGGAGACAGGGGGCTCACCCCTCCACTTT.

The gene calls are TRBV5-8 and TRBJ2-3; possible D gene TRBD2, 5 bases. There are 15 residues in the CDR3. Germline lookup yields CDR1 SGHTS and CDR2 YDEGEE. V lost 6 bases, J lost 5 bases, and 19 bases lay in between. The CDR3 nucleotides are TGTGCCAGCACCTCGGGGTCAACATGGGTAGATACGCAGTATTTT. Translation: CASTSGSTWVDTQYF.

CDR3 region: CASSLSGTANTEAFF. CDR3 coding DNA: TGCGCCAGCAGCTTGAGTGGGACAGCTAACACTGAAGCTTTCTTT. This chain links TRBV5-1 with TRBJ1-1; TRBD1 agrees at 7 bases. The CDR3 length is 15 residues. CDR1 is SGHRS and CDR2 is YFSETQ in the germline V gene. The V segment lost 1 base and the J segment 2 bases; nucleotides outside the gene matches: 5.

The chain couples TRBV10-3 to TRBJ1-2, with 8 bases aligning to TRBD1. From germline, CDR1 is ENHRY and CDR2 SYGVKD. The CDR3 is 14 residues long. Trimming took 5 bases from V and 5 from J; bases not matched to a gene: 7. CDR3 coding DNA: TGTGCCATCAGTTCCGGGACAGGCGAATATGGCTACACCTTC. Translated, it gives CAISSGTGEYGYTF.

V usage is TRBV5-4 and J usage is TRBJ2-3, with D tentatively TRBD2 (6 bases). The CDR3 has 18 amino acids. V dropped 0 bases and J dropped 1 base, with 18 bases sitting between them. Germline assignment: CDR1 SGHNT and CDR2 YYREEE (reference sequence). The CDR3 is CASSLATSAGGGTDTQYF. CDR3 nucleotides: TGTGCCAGCAGCTTGGCAACCAGCGCCGGGGGAGGCACAGATACGCAGTATTTT.

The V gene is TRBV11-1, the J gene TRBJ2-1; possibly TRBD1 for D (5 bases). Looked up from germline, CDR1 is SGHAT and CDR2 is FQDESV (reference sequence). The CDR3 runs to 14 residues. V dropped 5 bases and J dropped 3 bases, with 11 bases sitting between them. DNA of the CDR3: TGTGCCAGCAGCCTCCGGACATTCTACAATGAGCAGTTCTTC. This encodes CASSLRTFYNEQFF. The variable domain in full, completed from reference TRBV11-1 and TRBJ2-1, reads EAEVAQSPRYKITEKSQAVAFWCDPISGHATLYWYRQILGQGPELLVQFQDESVVDDSQLPKDRFSAERLKGVDSTLKIQPAELGDSAMYLCASSLRTFYNEQFFGPGTRLTVL.

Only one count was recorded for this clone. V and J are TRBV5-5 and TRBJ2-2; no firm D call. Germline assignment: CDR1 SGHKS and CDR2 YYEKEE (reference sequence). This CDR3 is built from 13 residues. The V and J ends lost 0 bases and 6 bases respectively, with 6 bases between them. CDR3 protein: CASSLGQPGELFF. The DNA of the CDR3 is TGTGCCAGCAGCTTGGGACAACCCGGGGAGCTGTTTTTT.

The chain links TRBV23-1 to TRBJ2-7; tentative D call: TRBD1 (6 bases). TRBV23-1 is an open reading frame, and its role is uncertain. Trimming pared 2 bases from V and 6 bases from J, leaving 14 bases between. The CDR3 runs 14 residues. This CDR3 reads CASSQPQGAAEQYF. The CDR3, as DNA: TGCGCCAGCAGTCAACCACAGGGCGCGGCCGAGCAGTACTTC.

The CDR3 region has the DNA TGTGCCAGCAGCTTTGGGTTGGTGGGCGAGCAGTTCTTC. Translated: CASSFGLVGEQFF. V gene TRBV7-2 combines with J gene TRBJ2-1; no firm D call. V lost 3 bases to trimming and J lost 10 bases, with 13 bases between them. The germline CDR1 and CDR2 sequences are SGHTA and FQGNSA. The CDR3 loop spans 13 amino acids.

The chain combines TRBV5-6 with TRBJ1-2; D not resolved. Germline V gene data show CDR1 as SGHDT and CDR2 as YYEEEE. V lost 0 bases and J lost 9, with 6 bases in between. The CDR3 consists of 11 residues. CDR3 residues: CASSLGRSYTF. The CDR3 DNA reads TGTGCCAGCAGCTTGGGTCGTAGCTACACCTTC. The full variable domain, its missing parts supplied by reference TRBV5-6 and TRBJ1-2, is DAGVTQSPTHLIKTRGQQVTLRCSPKSGHDTVSWYQQALGQGPQFIFQYYEEEERQRGNFPDRFSGHQFPNYSSELNVNALLLGDSALYLCASSLGRSYTFGSGTRLTVV.

CDR3 DNA: TGTGCCAGCAGCCACTGGACAGGGCTCGAGCAGTACTTC. It specifies CASSHWTGLEQYF. This rearrangement joins TRBV14 to TRBJ2-7; 8 nucleotides line up with TRBD1. V lost 3 bases and J lost 6; bases outside the gene matches: 4. Germline CDR1 is SGHDN and CDR2 is FVKESK. The CDR3 has 13 residues.

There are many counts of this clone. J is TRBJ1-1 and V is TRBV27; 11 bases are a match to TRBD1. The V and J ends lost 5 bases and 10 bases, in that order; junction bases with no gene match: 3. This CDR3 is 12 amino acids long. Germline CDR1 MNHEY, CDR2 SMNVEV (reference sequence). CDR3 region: CASSRGTGGAFF. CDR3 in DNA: TGTGCCAGCAGTAGGGGGACAGGGGGAGCTTTCTTT.

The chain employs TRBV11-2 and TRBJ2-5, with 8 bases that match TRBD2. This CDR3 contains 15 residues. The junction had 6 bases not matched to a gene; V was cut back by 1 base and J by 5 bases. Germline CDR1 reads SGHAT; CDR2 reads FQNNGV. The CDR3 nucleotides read TGTGCCAGCAGCTTAGCTTTTACGGGGGGGGAGACCCAGTACTTC. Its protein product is CASSLAFTGGETQYF.

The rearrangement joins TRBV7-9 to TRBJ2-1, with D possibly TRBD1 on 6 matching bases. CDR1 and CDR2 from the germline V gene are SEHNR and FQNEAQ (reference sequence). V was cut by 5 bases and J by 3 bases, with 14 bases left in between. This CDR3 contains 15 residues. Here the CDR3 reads CASSIRQDLYNEQFF. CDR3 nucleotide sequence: TGTGCCAGCAGCATTCGACAGGACCTCTACAATGAGCAGTTCTTC.

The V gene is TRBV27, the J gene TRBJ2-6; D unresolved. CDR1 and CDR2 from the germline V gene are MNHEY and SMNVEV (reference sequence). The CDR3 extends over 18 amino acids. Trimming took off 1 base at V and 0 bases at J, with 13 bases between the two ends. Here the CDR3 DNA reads TGTGCCAGCAGTTTATATTCCGAGGTCTTCTCTGGGGCCAACGTCCTGACTTTC. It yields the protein CASSLYSEVFSGANVLTF.

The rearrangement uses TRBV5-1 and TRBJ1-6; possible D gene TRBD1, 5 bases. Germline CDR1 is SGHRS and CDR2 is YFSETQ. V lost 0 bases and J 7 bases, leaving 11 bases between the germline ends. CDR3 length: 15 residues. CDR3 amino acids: CASSLAGPLNSPLHF. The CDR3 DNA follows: TGCGCCAGCAGCTTGGCAGGGCCCCTCAATTCACCCCTCCACTTT.

The CDR3 sequence is CASTKGLLSSLHF. CDR3 coding DNA: TGTGCCAGCACCAAAGGACTTCTGTCTTCCCTCCACTTT. The genes are TRBV5-6 and TRBJ1-6; the D is unclear. Germline CDR1 reads SGHDT; CDR2 reads YYEEEE. Trimming cost V 6 bases and J 14 bases, with 18 bases left between them. The CDR3 totals 13 residues.

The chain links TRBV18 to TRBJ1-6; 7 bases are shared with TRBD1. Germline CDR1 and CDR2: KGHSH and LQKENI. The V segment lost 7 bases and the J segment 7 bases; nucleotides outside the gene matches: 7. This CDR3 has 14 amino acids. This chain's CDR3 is CASFSGTENSPLHF. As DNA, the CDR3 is TGTGCCAGCTTTTCCGGGACAGAGAATTCACCCCTCCACTTT.

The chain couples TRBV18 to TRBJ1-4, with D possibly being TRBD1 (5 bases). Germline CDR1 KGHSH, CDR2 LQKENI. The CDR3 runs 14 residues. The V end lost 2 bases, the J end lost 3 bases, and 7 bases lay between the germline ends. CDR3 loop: CASSPAGSNEKLFF. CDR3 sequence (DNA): TGTGCCAGCTCACCAGCAGGGTCTAATGAAAAACTGTTTTTT.

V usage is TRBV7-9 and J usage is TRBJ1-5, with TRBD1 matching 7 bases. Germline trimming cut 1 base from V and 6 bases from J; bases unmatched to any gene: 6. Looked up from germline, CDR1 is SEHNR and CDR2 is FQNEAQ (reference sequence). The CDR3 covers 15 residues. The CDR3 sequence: CASSLELQGSQPQHF. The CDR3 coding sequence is TGTGCCAGCAGCTTAGAATTACAGGGGAGTCAGCCCCAGCATTTT. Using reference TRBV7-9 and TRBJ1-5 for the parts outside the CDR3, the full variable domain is DTGVSQNPRHKITKRGQNVTFRCDPISEHNRLYWYRQTLGQGPEFLTYFQNEAQLEKSRLLSDRFSAERPKGSFSTLEIQRTEQGDSAMYLCASSLELQGSQPQHFGDGTRLSIL.

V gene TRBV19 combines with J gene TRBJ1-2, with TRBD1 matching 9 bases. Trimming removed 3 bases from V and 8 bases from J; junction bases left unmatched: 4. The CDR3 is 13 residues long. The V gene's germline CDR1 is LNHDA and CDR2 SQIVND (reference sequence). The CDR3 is CASSMRDREGYTF. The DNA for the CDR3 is TGTGCCAGTAGTATGAGGGACAGGGAAGGCTACACCTTC.

The CDR3 nucleotides are TGCGCCAGCAGCCACCTTTCGGGACTAGCGGGGAAGAATGAGCAGTTCTTC. Translating it yields CASSHLSGLAGKNEQFF. The V call is TRBV4-1, the J call TRBJ2-1; the match to TRBD2 covers 13 bases. The trim removed 3 bases at V and 7 bases at J, leaving 9 bases unmatched. The CDR3 is made up of 17 amino acids. CDR1 is MGHRA and CDR2 is YSYEKL in the germline V gene.

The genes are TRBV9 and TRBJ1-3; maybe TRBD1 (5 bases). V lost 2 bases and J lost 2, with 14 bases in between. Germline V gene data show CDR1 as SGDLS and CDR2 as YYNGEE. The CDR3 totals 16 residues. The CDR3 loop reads CASSVRPGIAGNTIYF. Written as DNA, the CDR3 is TGTGCCAGCAGCGTCCGACCAGGGATTGCTGGAAACACCATATATTTT.

The CDR3 DNA is TGTGCCATCAGTCCGGGACAGATTCAGCCCCAGCATTTT. Encoded protein: CAISPGQIQPQHF. V is TRBV10-3 and J is TRBJ1-5; TRBD1 matches 7 bases. J lost 6 bases, V lost 5 bases, and 4 bases had no gene match. Germline-derived CDR1 and CDR2 are ENHRY and SYGVKD. This CDR3 contains 13 residues.

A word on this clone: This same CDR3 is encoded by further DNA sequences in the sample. CDR3 bases: TGTGCCATCAGTGAGTCGTTGGGGCTCAACACTGAAGCTTTCTTT. This translates into CAISESLGLNTEAFF. The V and J genes are TRBV10-3 and TRBJ1-1; maybe TRBD1 (5 bases). V shed 0 bases and J shed 2 bases, with 10 bases lying between them. Germline loops: CDR1 ENHRY, CDR2 SYGVKD. The CDR3 sequence is 15 residues long.

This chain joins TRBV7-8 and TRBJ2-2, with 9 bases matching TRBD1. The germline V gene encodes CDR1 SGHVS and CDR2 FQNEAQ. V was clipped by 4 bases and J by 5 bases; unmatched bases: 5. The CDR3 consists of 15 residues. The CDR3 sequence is CASSSGTGRTGELFF. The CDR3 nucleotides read TGTGCCAGCAGCTCAGGGACAGGGAGGACCGGGGAGCTGTTTTTT.

The CDR3 nucleotides read TGTGCCAGCAGGTCGTTCAGTACAACTAATGAAAAACTGTTTTTT. Translation gives CASRSFSTTNEKLFF. The rearrangement links TRBV6-5 to TRBJ1-4; D gene uncertain. CDR1 MNHEY and CDR2 SVGAGI come from the germline V gene. The CDR3 is 15 residues long. Trimming pared 6 bases from V and 0 bases from J, leaving 11 bases between.

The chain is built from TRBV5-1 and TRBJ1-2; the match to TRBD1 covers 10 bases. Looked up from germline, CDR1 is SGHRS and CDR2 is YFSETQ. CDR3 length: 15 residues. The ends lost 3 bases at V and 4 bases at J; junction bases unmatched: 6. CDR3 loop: CASSSATGGSYGYTF. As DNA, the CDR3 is TGCGCCAGCAGCTCCGCGACAGGGGGCTCCTATGGCTACACCTTC.

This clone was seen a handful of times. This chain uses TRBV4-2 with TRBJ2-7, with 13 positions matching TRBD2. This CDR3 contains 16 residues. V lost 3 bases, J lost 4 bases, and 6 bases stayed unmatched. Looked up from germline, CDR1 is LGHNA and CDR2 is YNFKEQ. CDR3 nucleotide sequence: TGTGCCAGCAGCCACTTAGGACTAGCGGGGGAGTACGAGCAGTACTTC. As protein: CASSHLGLAGEYEQYF.